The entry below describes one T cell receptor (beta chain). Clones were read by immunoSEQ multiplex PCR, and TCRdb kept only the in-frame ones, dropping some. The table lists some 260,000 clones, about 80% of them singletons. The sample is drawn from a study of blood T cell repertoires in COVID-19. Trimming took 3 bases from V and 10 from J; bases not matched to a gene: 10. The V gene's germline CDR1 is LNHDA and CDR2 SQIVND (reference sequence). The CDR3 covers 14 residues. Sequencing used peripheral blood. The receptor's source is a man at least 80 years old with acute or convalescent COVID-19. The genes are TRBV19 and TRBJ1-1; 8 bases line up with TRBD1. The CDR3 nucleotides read TGTGCCAGTAGTATCGTGGGGGGGACAGGCCGAGCTTTCTTT. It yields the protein CASSIVGGTGRAFF.